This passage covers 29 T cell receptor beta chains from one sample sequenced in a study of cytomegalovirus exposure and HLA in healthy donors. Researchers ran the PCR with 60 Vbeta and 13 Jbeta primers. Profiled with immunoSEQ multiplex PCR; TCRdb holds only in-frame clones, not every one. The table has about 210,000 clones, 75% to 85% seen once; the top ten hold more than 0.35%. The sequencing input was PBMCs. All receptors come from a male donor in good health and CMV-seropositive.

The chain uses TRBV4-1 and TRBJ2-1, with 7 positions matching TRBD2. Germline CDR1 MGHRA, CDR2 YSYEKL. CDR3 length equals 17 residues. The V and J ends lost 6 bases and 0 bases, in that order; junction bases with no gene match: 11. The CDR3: CASRIAPGGSSYNEQFF. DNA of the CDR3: TGCGCCAGCAGAATCGCCCCCGGCGGGAGCTCCTACAATGAGCAGTTCTTC.

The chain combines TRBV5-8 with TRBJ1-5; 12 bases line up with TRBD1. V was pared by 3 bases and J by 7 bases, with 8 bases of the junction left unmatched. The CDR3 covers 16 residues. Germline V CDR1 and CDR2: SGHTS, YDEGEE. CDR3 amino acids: CASSSPRGTGGQPQHF. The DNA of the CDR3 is TGTGCCAGCAGCTCCCCTCGGGGGACAGGGGGCCAGCCCCAGCATTTT.

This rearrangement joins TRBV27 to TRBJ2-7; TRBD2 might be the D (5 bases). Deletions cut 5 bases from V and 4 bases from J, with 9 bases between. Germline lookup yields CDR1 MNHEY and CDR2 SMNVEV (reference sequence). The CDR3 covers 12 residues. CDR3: CASSPEGYEQYF. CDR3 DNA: TGTGCCAGCAGTCCCGAGGGATACGAGCAGTACTTC.

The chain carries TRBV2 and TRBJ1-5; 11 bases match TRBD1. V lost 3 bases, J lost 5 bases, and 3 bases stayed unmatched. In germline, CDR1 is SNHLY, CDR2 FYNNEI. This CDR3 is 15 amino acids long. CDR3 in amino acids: CASSEDRGPHQPQHF. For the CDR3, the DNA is TGTGCCAGCAGTGAGGACAGGGGGCCTCATCAGCCCCAGCATTTT.

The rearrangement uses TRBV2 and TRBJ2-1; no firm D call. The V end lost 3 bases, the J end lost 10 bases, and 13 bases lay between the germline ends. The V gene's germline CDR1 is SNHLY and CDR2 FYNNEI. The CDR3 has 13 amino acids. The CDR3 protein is CASSDSYYEEQFF. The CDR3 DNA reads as TGTGCCAGCAGTGATTCATATTACGAGGAGCAGTTCTTC.

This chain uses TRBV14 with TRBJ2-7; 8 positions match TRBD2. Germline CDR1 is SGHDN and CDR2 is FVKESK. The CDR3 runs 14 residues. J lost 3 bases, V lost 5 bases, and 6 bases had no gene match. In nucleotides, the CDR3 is TGTGCCAGCAGCTATAGCGGGGACTTCTACGAGCAGTACTTC. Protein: CASSYSGDFYEQYF.

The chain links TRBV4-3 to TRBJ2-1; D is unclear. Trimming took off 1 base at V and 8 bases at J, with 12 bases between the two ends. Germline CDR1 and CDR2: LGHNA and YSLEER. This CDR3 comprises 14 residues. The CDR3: CASSQGAFSDEQFF. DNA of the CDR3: TGCGCCAGCAGCCAAGGAGCCTTCTCTGATGAGCAGTTCTTC.

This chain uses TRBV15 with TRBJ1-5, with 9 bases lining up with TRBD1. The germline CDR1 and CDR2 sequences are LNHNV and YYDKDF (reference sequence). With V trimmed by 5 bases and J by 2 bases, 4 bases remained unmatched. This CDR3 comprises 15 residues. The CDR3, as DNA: TGTGCCACCAGCCGCAGGACAGGGGGCAATCAGCCCCAGCATTTT. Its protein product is CATSRRTGGNQPQHF. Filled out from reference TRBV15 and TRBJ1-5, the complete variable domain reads DAMVIQNPRYQVTQFGKPVTLSCSQTLNHNVMYWYQQKSSQAPKLLFHYYDKDFNNEADTPDNFQSRRPNTSFCFLDIRSPGLGDTAMYLCATSRRTGGNQPQHFGDGTRLSIL.

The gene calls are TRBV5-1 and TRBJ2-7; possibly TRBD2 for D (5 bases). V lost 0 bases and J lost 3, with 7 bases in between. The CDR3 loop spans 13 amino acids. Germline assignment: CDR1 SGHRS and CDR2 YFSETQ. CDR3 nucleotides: TGCGCCAGCAGCTTGGTGGGAGACTACGAGCAGTACTTC. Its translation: CASSLVGDYEQYF.

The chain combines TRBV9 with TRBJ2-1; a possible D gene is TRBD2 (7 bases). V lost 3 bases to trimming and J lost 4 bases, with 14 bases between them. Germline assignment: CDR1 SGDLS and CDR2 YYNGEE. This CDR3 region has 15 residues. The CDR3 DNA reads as TGTGCCAGCAGCGAGGGGGGGGCGAGGTACAATGAGCAGTTCTTC. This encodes CASSEGGARYNEQFF.

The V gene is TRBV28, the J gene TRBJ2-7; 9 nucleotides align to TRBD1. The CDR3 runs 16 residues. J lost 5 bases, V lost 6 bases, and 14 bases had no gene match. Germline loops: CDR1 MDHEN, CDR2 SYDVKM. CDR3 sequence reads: CASSPNRGPRRDEQYF. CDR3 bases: TGTGCCAGCAGCCCTAACAGGGGGCCCCGGCGGGACGAGCAGTACTTC.

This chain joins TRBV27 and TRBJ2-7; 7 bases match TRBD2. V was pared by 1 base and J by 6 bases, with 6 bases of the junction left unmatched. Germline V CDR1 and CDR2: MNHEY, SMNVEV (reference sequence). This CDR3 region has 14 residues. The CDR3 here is CASSLLAGTGEQYF. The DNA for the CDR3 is TGTGCCAGCAGTTTATTAGCGGGCACGGGCGAGCAGTACTTC.

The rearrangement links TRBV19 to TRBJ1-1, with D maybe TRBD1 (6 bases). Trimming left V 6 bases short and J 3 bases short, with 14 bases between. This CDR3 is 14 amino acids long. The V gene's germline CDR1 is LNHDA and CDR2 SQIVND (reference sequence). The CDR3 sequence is CASSQGQTYTEAFF. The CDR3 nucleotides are TGTGCCAGTAGCCAAGGACAGACCTACACTGAAGCTTTCTTT.

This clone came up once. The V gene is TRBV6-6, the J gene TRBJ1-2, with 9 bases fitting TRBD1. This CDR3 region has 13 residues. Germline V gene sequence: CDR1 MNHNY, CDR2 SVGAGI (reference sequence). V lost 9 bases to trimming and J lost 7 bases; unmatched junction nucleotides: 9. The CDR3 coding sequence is TGTGCCAGTACAACACAGGGGGCGAGTGGCTACACCTTC. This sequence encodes CASTTQGASGYTF.

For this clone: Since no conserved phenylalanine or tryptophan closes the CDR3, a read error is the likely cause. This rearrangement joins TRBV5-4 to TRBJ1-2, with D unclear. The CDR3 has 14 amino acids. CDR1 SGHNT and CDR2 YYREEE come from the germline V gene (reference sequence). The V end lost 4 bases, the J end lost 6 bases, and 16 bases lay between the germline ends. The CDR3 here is CASSGPAGVNGYTL. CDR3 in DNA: TGTGCCAGCAGCGGCCCCGCCGGGGTGAATGGCTACACCCTC.

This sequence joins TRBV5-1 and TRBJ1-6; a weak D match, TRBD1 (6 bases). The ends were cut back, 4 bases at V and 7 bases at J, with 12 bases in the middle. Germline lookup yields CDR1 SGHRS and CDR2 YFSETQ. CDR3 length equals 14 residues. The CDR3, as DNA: TGCGCCAGCAGCGATCAGGGGCTGAATTCACCCCTCCACTTT. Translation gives CASSDQGLNSPLHF. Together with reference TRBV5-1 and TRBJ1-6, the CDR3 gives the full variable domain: KAGVTQTPRYLIKTRGQQVTLSCSPISGHRSVSWYQQTPGQGLQFLFEYFSETQRNKGNFPGRFSGRQFSNSRSEMNVSTLELGDSALYLCASSDQGLNSPLHFGNGTRLTVT.

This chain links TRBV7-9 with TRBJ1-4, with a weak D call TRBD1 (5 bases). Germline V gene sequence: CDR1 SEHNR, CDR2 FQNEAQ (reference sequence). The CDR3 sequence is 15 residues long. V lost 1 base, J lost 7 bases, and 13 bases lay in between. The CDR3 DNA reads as TGTGCCAGCAGCTTAGTATTAACAGGCCGTGAAAAACTGTTTTTT. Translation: CASSLVLTGREKLFF. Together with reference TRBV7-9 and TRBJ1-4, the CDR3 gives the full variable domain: DTGVSQNPRHKITKRGQNVTFRCDPISEHNRLYWYRQTLGQGPEFLTYFQNEAQLEKSRLLSDRFSAERPKGSFSTLEIQRTEQGDSAMYLCASSLVLTGREKLFFGSGTQLSVL.

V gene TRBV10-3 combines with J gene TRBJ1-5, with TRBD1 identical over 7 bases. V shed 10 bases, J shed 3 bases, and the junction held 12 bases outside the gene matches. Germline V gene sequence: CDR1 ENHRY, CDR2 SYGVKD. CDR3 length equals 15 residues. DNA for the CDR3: TGTGCCACTGGGGACAGACCTCTCCTCAATCAGCCCCAGCATTTT. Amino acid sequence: CATGDRPLLNQPQHF.

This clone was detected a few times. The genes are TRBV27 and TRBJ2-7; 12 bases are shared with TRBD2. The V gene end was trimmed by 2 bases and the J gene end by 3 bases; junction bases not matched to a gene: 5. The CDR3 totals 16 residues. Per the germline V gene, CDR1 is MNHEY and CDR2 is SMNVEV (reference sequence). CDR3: CASSLGLAGGIYEQYF. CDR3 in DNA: TGTGCCAGCAGTTTAGGGCTAGCGGGAGGGATCTACGAGCAGTACTTC.

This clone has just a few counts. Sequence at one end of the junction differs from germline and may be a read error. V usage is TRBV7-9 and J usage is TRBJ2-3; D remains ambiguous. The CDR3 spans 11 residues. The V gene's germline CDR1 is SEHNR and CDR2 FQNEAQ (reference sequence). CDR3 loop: CSSSPLDTQYF. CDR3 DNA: TGTTCCAGCAGTCCACTAGATACGCAGTATTTT.

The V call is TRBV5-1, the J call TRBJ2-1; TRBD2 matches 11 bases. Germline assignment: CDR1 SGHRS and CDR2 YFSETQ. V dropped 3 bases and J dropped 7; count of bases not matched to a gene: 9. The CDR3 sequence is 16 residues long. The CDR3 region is CASSSTLAGGANEQFF. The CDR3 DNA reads TGCGCCAGCAGCTCCACTCTAGCGGGAGGAGCAAATGAGCAGTTCTTC.

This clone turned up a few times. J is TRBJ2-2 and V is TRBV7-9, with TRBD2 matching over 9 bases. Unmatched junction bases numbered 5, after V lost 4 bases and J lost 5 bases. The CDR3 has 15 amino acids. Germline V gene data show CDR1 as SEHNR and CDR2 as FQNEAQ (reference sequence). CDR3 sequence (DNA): TGTGCCAGCAGCTGGATTAGCGGGAGAACCGGGGAGCTGTTTTTT. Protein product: CASSWISGRTGELFF. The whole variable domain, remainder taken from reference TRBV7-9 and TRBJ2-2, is DTGVSQNPRHKITKRGQNVTFRCDPISEHNRLYWYRQTLGQGPEFLTYFQNEAQLEKSRLLSDRFSAERPKGSFSTLEIQRTEQGDSAMYLCASSWISGRTGELFFGEGSRLTVL.

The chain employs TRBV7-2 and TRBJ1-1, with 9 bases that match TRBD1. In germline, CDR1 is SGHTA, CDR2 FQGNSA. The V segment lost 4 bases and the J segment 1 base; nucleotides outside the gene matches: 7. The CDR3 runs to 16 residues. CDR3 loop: CASSYGQGRPNTEAFF. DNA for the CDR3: TGTGCCAGCAGCTATGGACAGGGGCGACCGAACACTGAAGCTTTCTTT.

In DNA form, the CDR3 reads TGTGCCAGCAGTTTAAGGGAGGGAAGGGGGACCCAGTACTTC. Residues: CASSLREGRGTQYF. The chain recombines TRBV27 with TRBJ2-5; 7 bases are a match to TRBD2. In germline, CDR1 is MNHEY, CDR2 SMNVEV (reference sequence). This CDR3 contains 14 residues. The V gene end was trimmed by 2 bases and the J gene end by 7 bases; junction bases not matched to a gene: 7.

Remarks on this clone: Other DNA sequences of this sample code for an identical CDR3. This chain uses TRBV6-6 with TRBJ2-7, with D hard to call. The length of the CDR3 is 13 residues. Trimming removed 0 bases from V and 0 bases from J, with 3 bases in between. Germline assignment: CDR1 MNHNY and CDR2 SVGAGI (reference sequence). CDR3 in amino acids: CASSYSLSYEQYF. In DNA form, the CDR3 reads TGTGCCAGCAGTTACTCCCTCTCCTACGAGCAGTACTTC.

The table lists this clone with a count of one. CDR3 amino acids: CASSGGTARSYEQYF. CDR3 DNA sequence: TGTGCCAGCAGCGGCGGGACAGCCCGCTCCTACGAGCAGTACTTC. The chain couples TRBV5-8 to TRBJ2-7; D may be TRBD1 (7 bases). Looked up from germline, CDR1 is SGHTS and CDR2 is YDEGEE. Trimming removed 4 bases from V and 0 bases from J, with 14 bases in between. This CDR3 comprises 15 residues.

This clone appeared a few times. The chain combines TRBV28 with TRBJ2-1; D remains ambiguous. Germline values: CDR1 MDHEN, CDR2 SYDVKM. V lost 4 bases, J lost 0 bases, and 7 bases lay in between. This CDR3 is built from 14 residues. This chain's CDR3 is CASSSLSSYNEQFF. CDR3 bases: TGTGCCAGCAGTTCCTTGAGCTCCTACAATGAGCAGTTCTTC.

The CDR3 DNA follows: TGTGCCAGCAGCTCCCAAGGGGCGGTTAGCAATCAGCCCCAGCATTTT. Translation gives CASSSQGAVSNQPQHF. This rearrangement joins TRBV11-2 to TRBJ1-5; D is possibly TRBD1 (5 bases). V was clipped by 4 bases and J by 0 bases, with 13 bases between them. This CDR3 has 16 residues. Germline CDR1 is SGHAT and CDR2 is FQNNGV.

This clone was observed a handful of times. The CDR3 region has the DNA TGTGCCAGCAGTTTTGGACCCACAGGGTATGGCTACACCTTC. It specifies CASSFGPTGYGYTF. This chain connects TRBV27 to TRBJ1-2, with D possibly matching TRBD1 (6 bases). This CDR3 is built from 14 residues. Germline V gene sequence: CDR1 MNHEY, CDR2 SMNVEV (reference sequence). V shed 3 bases and J shed 5 bases, with 13 bases lying between them.